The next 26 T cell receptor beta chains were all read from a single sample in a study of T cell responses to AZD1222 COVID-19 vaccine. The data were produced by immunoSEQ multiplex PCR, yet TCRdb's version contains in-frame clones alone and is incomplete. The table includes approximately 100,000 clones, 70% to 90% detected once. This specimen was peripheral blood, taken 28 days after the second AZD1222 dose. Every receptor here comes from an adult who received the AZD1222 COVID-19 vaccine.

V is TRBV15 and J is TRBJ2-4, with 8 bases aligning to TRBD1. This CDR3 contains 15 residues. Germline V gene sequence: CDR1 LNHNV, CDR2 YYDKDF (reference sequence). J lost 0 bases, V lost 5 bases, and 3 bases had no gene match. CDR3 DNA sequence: TGTGCCACCAGCGACAGGGGCCTAGCCAAAAACATTCAGTACTTC. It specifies CATSDRGLAKNIQYF.

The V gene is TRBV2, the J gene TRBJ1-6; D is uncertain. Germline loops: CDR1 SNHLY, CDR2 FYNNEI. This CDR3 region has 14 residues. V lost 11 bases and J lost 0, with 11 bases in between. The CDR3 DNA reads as TGTGCCCGAGGACGGAGCTCCTATAATTCACCCCTCCACTTT. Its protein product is CARGRSSYNSPLHF.

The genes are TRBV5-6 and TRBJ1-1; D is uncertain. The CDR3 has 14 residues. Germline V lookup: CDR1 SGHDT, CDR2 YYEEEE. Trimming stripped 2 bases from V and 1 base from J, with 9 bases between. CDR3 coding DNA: TGTGCCAGCAGCTTTTTGGTAGGGAACACTGAAGCTTTCTTT. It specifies CASSFLVGNTEAFF.

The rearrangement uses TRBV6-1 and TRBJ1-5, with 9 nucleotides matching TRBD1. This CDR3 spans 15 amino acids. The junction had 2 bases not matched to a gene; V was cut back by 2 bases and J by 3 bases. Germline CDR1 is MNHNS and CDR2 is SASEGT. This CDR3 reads CASSEWDRDNQPQHF. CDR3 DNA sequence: TGTGCCAGCAGTGAATGGGACAGGGACAATCAGCCCCAGCATTTT.

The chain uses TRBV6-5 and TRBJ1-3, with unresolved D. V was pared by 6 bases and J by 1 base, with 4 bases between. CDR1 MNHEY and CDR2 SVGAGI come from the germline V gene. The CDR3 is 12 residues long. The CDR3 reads CASRVSGNTIYF. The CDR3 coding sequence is TGTGCCAGCAGAGTGTCTGGAAACACCATATATTTT.

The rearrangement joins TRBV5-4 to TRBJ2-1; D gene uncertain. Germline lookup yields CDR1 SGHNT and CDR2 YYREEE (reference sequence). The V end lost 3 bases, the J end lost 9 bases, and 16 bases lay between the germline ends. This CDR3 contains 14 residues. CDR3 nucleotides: TGTGCCAGCAGCTCTATCGGTCAATCAGGTGAGCAGTTCTTC. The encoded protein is CASSSIGQSGEQFF.

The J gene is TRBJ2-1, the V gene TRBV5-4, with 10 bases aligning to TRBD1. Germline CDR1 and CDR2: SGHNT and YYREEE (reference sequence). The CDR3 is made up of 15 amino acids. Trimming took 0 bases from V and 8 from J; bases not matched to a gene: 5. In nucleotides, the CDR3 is TGTGCCAGCAGCTTGGATGGGACAGGGGACGATGAGCAGTTCTTC. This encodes CASSLDGTGDDEQFF.

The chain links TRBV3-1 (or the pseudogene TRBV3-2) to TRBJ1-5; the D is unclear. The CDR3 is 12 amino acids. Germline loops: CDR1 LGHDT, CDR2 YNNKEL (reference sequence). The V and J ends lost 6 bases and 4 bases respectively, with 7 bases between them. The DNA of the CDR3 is TGTGCCAGCAGTCGCGGTAATCAGCCCCAGCATTTT. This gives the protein CASSRGNQPQHF.

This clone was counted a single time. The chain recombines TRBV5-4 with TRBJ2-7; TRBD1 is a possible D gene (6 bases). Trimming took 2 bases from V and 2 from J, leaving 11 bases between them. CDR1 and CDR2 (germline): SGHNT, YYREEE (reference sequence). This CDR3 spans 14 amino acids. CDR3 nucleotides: TGTGCCAGCAGCTTACAACAGGGCGCCTACGAGCAGTACTTC. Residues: CASSLQQGAYEQYF.

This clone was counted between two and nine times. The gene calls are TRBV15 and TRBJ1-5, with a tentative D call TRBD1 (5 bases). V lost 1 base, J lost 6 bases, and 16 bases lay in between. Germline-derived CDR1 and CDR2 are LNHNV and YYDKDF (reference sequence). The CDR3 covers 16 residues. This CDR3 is CATSRGTRVGGQPQHF. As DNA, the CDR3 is TGTGCCACCAGCAGAGGGACGAGGGTGGGGGGTCAGCCCCAGCATTTT. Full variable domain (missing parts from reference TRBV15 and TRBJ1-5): DAMVIQNPRYQVTQFGKPVTLSCSQTLNHNVMYWYQQKSSQAPKLLFHYYDKDFNNEADTPDNFQSRRPNTSFCFLDIRSPGLGDTAMYLCATSRGTRVGGQPQHFGDGTRLSIL.

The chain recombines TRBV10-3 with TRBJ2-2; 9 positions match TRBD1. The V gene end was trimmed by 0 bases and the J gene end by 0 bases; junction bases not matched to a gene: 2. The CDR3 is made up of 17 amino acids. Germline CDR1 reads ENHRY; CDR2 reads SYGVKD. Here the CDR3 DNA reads TGTGCCATCAGTGAGTCGGGACAGGGACCGAACACCGGGGAGCTGTTTTTT. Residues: CAISESGQGPNTGELFF.

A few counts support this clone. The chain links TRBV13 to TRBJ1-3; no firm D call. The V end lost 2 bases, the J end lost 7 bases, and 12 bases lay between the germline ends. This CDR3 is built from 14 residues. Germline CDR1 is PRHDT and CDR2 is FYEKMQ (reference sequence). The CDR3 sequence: CASSLRTLGNTIYF. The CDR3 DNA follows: TGTGCCAGCAGCTTACGTACCCTGGGGAACACCATATATTTT.

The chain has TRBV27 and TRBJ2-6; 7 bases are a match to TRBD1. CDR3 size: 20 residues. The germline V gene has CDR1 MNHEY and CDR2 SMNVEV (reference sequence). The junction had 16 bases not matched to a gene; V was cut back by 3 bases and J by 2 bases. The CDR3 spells CASSFVGRGKNLAGANVLTF. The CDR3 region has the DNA TGTGCCAGCAGTTTCGTGGGCAGGGGGAAAAATTTGGCTGGGGCCAACGTCCTGACTTTC.

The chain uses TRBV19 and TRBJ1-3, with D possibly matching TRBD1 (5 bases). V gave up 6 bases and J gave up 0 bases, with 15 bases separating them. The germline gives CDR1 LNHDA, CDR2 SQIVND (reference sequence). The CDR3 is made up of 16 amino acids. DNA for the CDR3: TGTGCCAGTAGCCTTTACGGGACTTTCTCTGGAAACACCATATATTTT. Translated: CASSLYGTFSGNTIYF.

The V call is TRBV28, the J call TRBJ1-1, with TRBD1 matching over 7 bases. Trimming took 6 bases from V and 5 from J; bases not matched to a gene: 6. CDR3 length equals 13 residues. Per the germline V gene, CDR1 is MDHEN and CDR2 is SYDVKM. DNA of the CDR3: TGTGCCAGCAGGCCGGGACAGAGGACTGAAGCTTTCTTT. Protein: CASRPGQRTEAFF.

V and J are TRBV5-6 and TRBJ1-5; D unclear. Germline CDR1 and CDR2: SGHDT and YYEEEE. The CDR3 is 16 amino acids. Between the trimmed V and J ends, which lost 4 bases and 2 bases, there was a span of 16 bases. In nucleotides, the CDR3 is TGTGCCAGCAGCCTGAGGGTGGGCGATGGCAATCAGCCCCAGCATTTT. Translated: CASSLRVGDGNQPQHF.

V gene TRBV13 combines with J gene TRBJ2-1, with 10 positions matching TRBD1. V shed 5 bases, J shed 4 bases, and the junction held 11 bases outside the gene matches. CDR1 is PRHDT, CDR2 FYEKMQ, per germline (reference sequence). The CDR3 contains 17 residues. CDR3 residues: CASSPDALGQGYNEQFF. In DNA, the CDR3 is TGTGCCAGCAGCCCCGATGCCTTGGGACAGGGGTACAATGAGCAGTTCTTC.

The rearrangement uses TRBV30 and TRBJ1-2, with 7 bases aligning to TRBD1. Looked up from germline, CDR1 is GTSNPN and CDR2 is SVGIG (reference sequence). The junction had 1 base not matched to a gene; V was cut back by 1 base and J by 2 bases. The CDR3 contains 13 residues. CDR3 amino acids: CAWSETGNYGYTF. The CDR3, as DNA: TGTGCCTGGAGTGAGACAGGGAACTATGGCTACACCTTC.

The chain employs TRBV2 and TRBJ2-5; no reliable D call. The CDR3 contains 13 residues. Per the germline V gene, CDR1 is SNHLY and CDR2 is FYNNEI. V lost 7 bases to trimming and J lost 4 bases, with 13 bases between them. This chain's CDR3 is CASTMTRRETQYF. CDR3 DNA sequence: TGTGCCAGCACCATGACACGAAGAGAGACCCAGTACTTC.

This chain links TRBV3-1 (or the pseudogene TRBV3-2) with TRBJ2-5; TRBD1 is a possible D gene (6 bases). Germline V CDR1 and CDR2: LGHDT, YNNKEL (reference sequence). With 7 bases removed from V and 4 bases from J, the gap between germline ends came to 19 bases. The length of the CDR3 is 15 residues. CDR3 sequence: CASTDGGLGPETQYF. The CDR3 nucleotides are TGTGCCAGCACCGATGGGGGCCTGGGTCCAGAGACCCAGTACTTC.

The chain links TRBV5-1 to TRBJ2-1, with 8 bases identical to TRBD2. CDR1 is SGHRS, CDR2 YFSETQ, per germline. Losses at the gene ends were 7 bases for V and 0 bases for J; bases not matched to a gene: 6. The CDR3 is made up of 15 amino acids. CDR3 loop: CASQDTSGSYNEQFF. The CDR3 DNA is TGCGCCAGCCAAGATACTAGCGGCTCCTACAATGAGCAGTTCTTC.

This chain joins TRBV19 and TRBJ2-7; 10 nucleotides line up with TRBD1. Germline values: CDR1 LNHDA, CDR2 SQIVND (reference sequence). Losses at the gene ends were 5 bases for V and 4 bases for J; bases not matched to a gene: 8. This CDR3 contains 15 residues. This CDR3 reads CASSARQGALYEQYF. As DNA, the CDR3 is TGTGCCAGTAGTGCCCGACAGGGGGCACTTTACGAGCAGTACTTC.

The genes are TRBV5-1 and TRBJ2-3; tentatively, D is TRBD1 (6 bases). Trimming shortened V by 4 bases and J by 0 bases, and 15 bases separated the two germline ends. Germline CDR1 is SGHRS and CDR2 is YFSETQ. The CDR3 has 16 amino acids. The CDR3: CASSPQGMTSTDTQYF. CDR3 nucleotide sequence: TGCGCCAGCAGCCCACAGGGTATGACTAGCACAGATACGCAGTATTTT. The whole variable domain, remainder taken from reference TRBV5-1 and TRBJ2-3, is KAGVTQTPRYLIKTRGQQVTLSCSPISGHRSVSWYQQTPGQGLQFLFEYFSETQRNKGNFPGRFSGRQFSNSRSEMNVSTLELGDSALYLCASSPQGMTSTDTQYFGPGTRLTVL.

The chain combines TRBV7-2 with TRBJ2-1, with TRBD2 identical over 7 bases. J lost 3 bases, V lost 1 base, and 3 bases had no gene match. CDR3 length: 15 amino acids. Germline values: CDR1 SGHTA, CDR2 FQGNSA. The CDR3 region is CASSLGGDYYNEQFF. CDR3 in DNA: TGTGCCAGCAGCTTAGGAGGGGACTACTACAATGAGCAGTTCTTC.

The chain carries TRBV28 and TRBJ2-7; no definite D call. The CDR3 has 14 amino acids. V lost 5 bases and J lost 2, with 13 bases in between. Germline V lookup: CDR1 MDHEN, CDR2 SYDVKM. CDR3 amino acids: CASSITDATYEQYF. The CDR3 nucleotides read TGTGCCAGCAGTATTACTGACGCTACCTACGAGCAGTACTTC. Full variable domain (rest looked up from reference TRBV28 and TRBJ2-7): DVKVTQSSRYLVKRTGEKVFLECVQDMDHENMFWYRQDPGLGLRLIYFSYDVKMKEKGDIPEGYSVSREKKERFSLILESASTNQTSMYLCASSITDATYEQYFGPGTRLTVT.

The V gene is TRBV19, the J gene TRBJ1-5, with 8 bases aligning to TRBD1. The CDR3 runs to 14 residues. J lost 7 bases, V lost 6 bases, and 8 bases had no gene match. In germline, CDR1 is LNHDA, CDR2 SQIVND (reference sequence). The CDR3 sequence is CASSGTGTGQPQHF. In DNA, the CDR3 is TGTGCCAGTAGCGGAACCGGGACAGGACAGCCCCAGCATTTT.